This T cell receptor beta chain stems from a study of T cell responses to AZD1222 COVID-19 vaccine. Assay: immunoSEQ multiplex PCR; the TCRdb copy retains only in-frame clones and omits some. The repertoire has 150,000 to 180,000 clones, about nine tenths of them found once; the top ten carry roughly 5.8%. Concerning this clone: Its antigen remains unidentified.

Study-wide results and caveats: The CD4 TCRs associated with vaccination extended across spike and predominated at 160-218 and 743-854. No repertoire was sampled before or during the peak T cell response, only after it.

V was trimmed by 6 bases and J by 4 bases, leaving 3 bases between them. Germline-derived CDR1 and CDR2 are SQVTM and ANQGSEA. CDR3 length: 10 residues. This receptor was taken from an adult in good health. This chain links TRBV29-1 with TRBJ2-2; D is uncertain. The material was peripheral blood, obtained on day 0 of MenACWY control vaccination. CDR3: CSVGTGELFF. DNA for the CDR3: TGCAGCGTCGGCACCGGGGAGCTGTTTTTT.